These T cell receptor beta chains were read from a single sample in a study of cytomegalovirus exposure and HLA in healthy donors. Profiling relied on immunoSEQ multiplex PCR, and the TCRdb table lists in-frame clones only, not all of them. The sample gives roughly 270,000 clones, roughly 90% of which show up once; approximately 0.95% is in the top ten. The sequenced sample consisted of PBMCs. The receptors were gathered from a woman between 18 and 30 years old in good health and CMV-seronegative. The CDR3 runs from the conserved cysteine through the conserved F or W.

j_gene	v_gene	CDR3aa
TRBJ2-7	TRBV19	CASSIGGTYEQYF
TRBJ2-2	TRBV2	CASGSGVQYTGELFF
TRBJ2-7	TRBV28	CASSLGAGGGEQYF
TRBJ1-1	TRBV27	CASRPRAMNTEAFF
TRBJ2-7	TRBV27	CASSPGLAGAYEQYF
TRBJ2-7	TRBV27	CASSLGRAGVEQYF
TRBJ1-5	TRBV27	CASSPGGQQPQHF
TRBJ2-1	TRBV5-6	CASSLSGPWNEQFF
TRBJ1-1	TRBV6-5	CASRGLGDTEAFF
TRBJ2-3	TRBV9	CASSAGTSGRARDTQYF
TRBJ1-1	TRBV6-1	CASRGQGFFF
TRBJ2-7	TRBV4-1	CASSQDDSGPTRVYEQYF
TRBJ2-2	TRBV5-1	CASSLAGSSNTGELFF
TRBJ2-1	TRBV6-4	CASSAGGPPYNEQFF
TRBJ2-7	TRBV6-1	CASSAAGTGGYEQYF
TRBJ2-7	TRBV5-6	CASSEGRDNLYEQYF
TRBJ1-1	TRBV27	CASSLRQITEAFF
TRBJ2-7	TRBV6-5	CASSAPYGLIF
TRBJ1-2	TRBV7-2	CASSLGLANYGYTF
TRBJ2-7	TRBV11-2	CASSLARGGLASYEQYF
TRBJ2-2	TRBV5-1	CASSLDAGVNTGELFF
TRBJ2-2	TRBV5-1	CASSVTSGRPLTNTGELFF
TRBJ1-1	TRBV7-2	CASSWANTEAFF
TRBJ2-1	TRBV28	CASSYGGAGGPFNEQFF
TRBJ2-7	TRBV6-1	CASSSSRASYEQYF
TRBJ1-3	TRBV10-3	CAISFTGASGNTIYF
TRBJ1-1	TRBV19	CASSYSGTGGSTEAFF
TRBJ2-7	TRBV5-6	CASSRGPSGDYEQYF
TRBJ1-4	TRBV4-1	CASSQDAGLGRKLFF